The following is a T cell receptor beta chain sequence with its context. Its antigen remains unknown. Data came from immunoSEQ multiplex PCR; TCRdb stores just in-frame clones and leaves some out. The repertoire holds over 110,000 clones, 75% to 90% seen once, with around 5% in the top ten. The data were obtained in a study of Ad26.COV2.S vaccination and SARS-CoV-2 variants. The study's findings and limits: Individuals receiving vaccine had higher spike-specific TCR breadth than placebo recipients did.

The CDR3 length is 12 residues. Trimming removed 7 bases from V and 2 bases from J, with 7 bases in between. Germline-derived CDR1 and CDR2 are MNHEY and SMNVEV (reference sequence). The V and J genes are TRBV27 and TRBJ2-3, with D perhaps TRBD2 (6 bases). This TCR derives from a human donor who had recovered from COVID-19. The specimen was peripheral blood, collected after recovery from COVID-19. The CDR3 here is CASTGVTDTQYF. For the CDR3, the DNA is TGTGCCAGCACGGGGGTCACAGATACGCAGTATTTT.